This T cell receptor beta chain was identified during a study of T cell responses to AZD1222 COVID-19 vaccine. Whole-study results and caveats: Spike-specific TCRs gained breadth and depth after people received two AZD1222 doses.

Timing groups of about 4 and about 12 weeks for second doses were pooled. In the case of this clone: Its antigen is currently unknown.

TCRdb keeps only in-frame clones here, not all; method: immunoSEQ multiplex PCR. The sample includes about 150,000 clones, 85% to 95% seen only once; the top ten take about 1.6%. The specimen was peripheral blood, collected 28 days after the second AZD1222 dose. The receptor's source is an adult who received the AZD1222 COVID-19 vaccine.

CDR3 in DNA: TGTGCCTGGAGTGAATCGCTAGGCAATCAGCCCCAGCATTTT. It specifies CAWSESLGNQPQHF. This rearrangement joins TRBV30 to TRBJ1-5; D remains ambiguous. Germline values: CDR1 GTSNPN, CDR2 SVGIG (reference sequence). CDR3 size: 14 residues. V gave up 1 base and J gave up 2 bases, with 9 bases separating them.